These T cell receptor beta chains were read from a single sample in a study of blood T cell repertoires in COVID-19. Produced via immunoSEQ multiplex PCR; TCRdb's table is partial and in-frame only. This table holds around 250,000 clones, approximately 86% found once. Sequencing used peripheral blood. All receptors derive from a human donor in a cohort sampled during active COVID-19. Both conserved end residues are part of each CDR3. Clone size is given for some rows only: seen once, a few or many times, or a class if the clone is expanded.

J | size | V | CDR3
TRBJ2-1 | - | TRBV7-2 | CASSLALDSYNEQFF
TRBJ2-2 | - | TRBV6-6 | CASSSGTGGSGELFF
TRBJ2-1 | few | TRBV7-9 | CASSLGSILGRYNEQFF
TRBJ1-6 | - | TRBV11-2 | CASSLNPTGNSPLHF
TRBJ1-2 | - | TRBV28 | CAIGRGGAYTF
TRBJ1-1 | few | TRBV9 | CASSLLRVGTEAFF
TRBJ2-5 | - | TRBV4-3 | CASSREIGGETQYF
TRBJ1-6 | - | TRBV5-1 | CASSLDVRSSYNSPLHF
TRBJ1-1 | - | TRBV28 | CASSLPRRRAFF
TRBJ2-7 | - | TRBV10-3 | CAIGTGGEQYF
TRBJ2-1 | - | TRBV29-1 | CSVSTGGGNEQFF
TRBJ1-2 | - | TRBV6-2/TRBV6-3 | CASSLGLGGYTF
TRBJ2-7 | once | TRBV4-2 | CASSQDGGEQYF
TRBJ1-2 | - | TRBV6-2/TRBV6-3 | CASSYSSTDYGYTF
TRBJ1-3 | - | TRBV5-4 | CASRASTIYF
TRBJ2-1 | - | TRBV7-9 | CASSLGEGLAGGNEQFF
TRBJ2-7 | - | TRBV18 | CASSPGQGRPYEQYF
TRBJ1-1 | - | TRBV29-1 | CSVGTVKNTEAFF
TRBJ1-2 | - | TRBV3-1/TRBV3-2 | CASSQDMTDSYGYTF
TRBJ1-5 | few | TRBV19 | CASSIFETGAIQPQHF
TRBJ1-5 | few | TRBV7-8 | CASSLLGHQPQHF
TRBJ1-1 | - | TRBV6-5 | CASSRQRNTEAFF
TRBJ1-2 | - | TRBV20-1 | CSASWQTNYGYTF
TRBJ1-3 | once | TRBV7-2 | CASSLDRGSGNTIYF
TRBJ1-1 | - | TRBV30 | CAWSVQGVRAFF
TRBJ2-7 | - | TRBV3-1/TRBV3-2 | CASSPVGRGQYF
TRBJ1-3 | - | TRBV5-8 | CASRDREMAGNTIYF
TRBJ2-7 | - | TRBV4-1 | CASSTGTELIEQYF
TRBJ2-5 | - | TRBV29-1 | CSVDPGQETQYF